These T cell receptor beta chains were read from a single sample in a study of blood T cell repertoires in COVID-19. Clones were sequenced by immunoSEQ multiplex PCR, and TCRdb holds only the in-frame ones, with some missing. The repertoire includes about 23,000 clones, approximately 94% of them detected once, and 4% sits in the top ten. Material: peripheral blood. These receptors were taken from a woman between 50 and 59 years old with active COVID-19. Each CDR3 is given with its conserved first and last residue. D genes are given only for firm matches. Size values are once, few and many counts, or a class for expanded clones, and some rows have none.

V gene	D gene	clone size	J gene	CDR3 protein	CDR3 DNA
TRBV13	TRBD1	-	TRBJ2-1	CASSRTGRSYNEQFF	TGTGCCAGCAGCCGGACAGGGAGGTCGTACAATGAGCAGTTCTTC
TRBV5-1	TRBD1	once	TRBJ2-7	CASKRDSSYEQYF	TGCGCCAGCAAACGGGACAGCTCCTACGAGCAGTACTTC
TRBV27	-	-	TRBJ1-5	CASSFHLQLRGVEDQPQHF	TGTGCCAGCAGTTTCCACCTGCAGCTACGGGGAGTGGAGGATCAGCCCCAGCATTTT
TRBV28	TRBD1	once	TRBJ1-1	CASSPPTGLSLGAFF	TGTGCCAGCAGTCCCCCGACAGGGTTGTCGCTCGGAGCTTTCTTT
TRBV2	-	once	TRBJ1-4	CASKVGQGEEKLFF	TGTGCCAGCAAGGTGGGACAAGGGGAGGAAAAACTGTTTTTT
TRBV3-1/TRBV3-2	-	-	TRBJ2-2	CASTTTYNTGELFF	TGTGCCAGCACCACGACTTACAACACCGGGGAGCTGTTTTTT
TRBV18	-	-	TRBJ1-1	CASSPLRGGAGTEAFF	TGTGCCAGCTCACCACTTCGAGGGGGTGCGGGCACTGAAGCTTTCTTT
TRBV3-1/TRBV3-2	-	once	TRBJ2-1	CASSPPWGGAMEQFF	TGTGCCAGCAGCCCCCCTTGGGGGGGGGCCATGGAGCAGTTCTTC
TRBV28	TRBD2	-	TRBJ2-1	CASTLRLAVNEQFF	TGTGCCAGCACCCTTCGCCTAGCGGTGAATGAGCAGTTCTTC
TRBV28	-	-	TRBJ1-1	CASSPGSLRWSEAFF	TGTGCCAGCTCCCCCGGGTCCCTTAGATGGTCTGAAGCTTTCTTT
TRBV7-9	-	once	TRBJ2-3	CASSPRGAGDTQYF	TGTGCCAGCAGCCCACGGGGGGCCGGGGATACGCAGTATTTT
TRBV3-1/TRBV3-2	-	-	TRBJ1-1	CASSQGIREAEAFF	TGTGCCAGCAGCCAAGGGATCAGGGAGGCTGAAGCTTTCTTT
TRBV5-1	-	-	TRBJ2-2	CASSPYLVNTGELFF	TGCGCCAGCAGCCCCTACTTGGTGAACACCGGGGAGCTGTTTTTT
TRBV27	-	-	TRBJ1-1	CASSYRENTEAFF	TGTGCCAGCAGTTATCGAGAGAACACTGAAGCTTTCTTT
TRBV29-1	-	-	TRBJ2-3	CSVEGHSTDTQYF	TGCAGCGTTGAGGGACACAGCACAGATACGCAGTATTTT
TRBV29-1	TRBD1	-	TRBJ2-6	CSVERAGGSGANVLTF	TGCAGCGTTGAAAGGGCAGGGGGTTCTGGGGCCAACGTCCTGACTTTC
TRBV7-9	-	few	TRBJ1-2	CASSSHGQRTNYGYTF	TGTGCCAGCAGCAGTCACGGACAGCGTACTAACTATGGCTACACCTTC
TRBV11-2	-	-	TRBJ1-4	CASSVRGASNEKLFF	TGTGCCAGCAGCGTTAGAGGTGCCTCGAATGAAAAACTGTTTTTT
TRBV10-1	TRBD1	-	TRBJ1-2	CASSPGQGARGYGYTF	TGCGCCAGCAGCCCGGGACAGGGGGCACGGGGATATGGCTACACCTTC
TRBV5-1	TRBD2	-	TRBJ2-7	CASSPGTSFPYEQYF	TGCGCCAGCAGCCCGGGGACTAGCTTCCCCTACGAGCAGTACTTC
TRBV27	-	few	TRBJ1-1	CASSSAGIGGTEAFF	TGTGCCAGCAGTTCGGCAGGGATTGGGGGGACTGAAGCTTTCTTT
TRBV2	-	-	TRBJ1-4	CASSEGARLFF	TGTGCCAGCAGTGAAGGCGCCAGGCTGTTTTTT